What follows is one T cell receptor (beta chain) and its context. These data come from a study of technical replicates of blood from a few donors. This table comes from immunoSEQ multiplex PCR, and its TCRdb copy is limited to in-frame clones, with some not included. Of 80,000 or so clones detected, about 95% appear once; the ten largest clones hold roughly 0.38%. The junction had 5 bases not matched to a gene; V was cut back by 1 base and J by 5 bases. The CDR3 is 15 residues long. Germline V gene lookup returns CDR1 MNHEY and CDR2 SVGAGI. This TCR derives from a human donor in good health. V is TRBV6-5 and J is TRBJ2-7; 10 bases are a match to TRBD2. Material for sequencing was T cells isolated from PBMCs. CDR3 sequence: CASSYYLAGVDEQYF. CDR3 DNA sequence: TGTGCCAGCAGTTACTACCTAGCGGGAGTGGACGAGCAGTACTTC.